These 20 T cell receptor beta chains came from one sample sequenced in a study of T cells in Graves' hyperthyroidism and ophthalmopathy. Template material for amplifying TCR beta CDR3 regions consisted of RNA transcripts. HTBI primers were employed in a first-round RT-PCR of the TCR CDR3. In TCRdb, the multiplex PCR reads were re-called with MiXCR into one record per CDR3 protein. The sample yields about 700,000 distinct CDR3 sequences, 45% seen once. Sequencing was carried out using peripheral blood or thyroid tissue (not recorded which). The receptors were sampled from an adult man with Graves' disease, either hyperthyroidism or ophthalmopathy (not recorded which).

The V and J genes are TRBV13 and TRBJ2-6, with 7 nucleotides matching TRBD1. Trimming took 5 bases from V and 2 from J; bases not matched to a gene: 12. CDR1 and CDR2 from the germline V gene are PRHDT and FYEKMQ (reference sequence). The CDR3 is made up of 18 amino acids. Written as DNA, the CDR3 is TGTGCCAGCAGCGAGCGACCTACAGGGGCGACTGGGGCCAACGTCCTGACTTTC. Translating gives CASSERPTGATGANVLTF.

This chain uses TRBV20-1 with TRBJ1-6; 10 nucleotides match TRBD1. With V trimmed by 4 bases and J by 8 bases, 20 bases remained unmatched. The V gene's germline CDR1 is DFQATT and CDR2 SNEGSKA (reference sequence). CDR3 size: 19 residues. Written as DNA, the CDR3 is TGCAGTGCTAAGCTAGCCTCGGGACAGGGGATTTTGAGCCATTCACCCCTCCACTTT. It translates to CSAKLASGQGILSHSPLHF.

This clonotype was detected only a few times. The genes are TRBV6-1 and TRBJ1-5; D gene ambiguous. V lost 0 bases and J lost 7, with 13 bases in between. This CDR3 comprises 15 residues. Germline loops: CDR1 MNHNS, CDR2 SASEGT. In nucleotides, the CDR3 is TGTGCCAGCAGTGAAGCTGTTCTCTCGGGACAGCCCCAGCATTTT. This translates into CASSEAVLSGQPQHF.

This clonotype was seen repeatedly, ten times or more. V is TRBV3-1 and J is TRBJ2-5, with D possibly TRBD1 on 5 matching bases. V was pared by 2 bases and J by 2 bases, with 9 bases between. The CDR3 length is 14 residues. Germline lookup yields CDR1 LGHDT and CDR2 YNNKEL (reference sequence). CDR3 loop: CASSQKTAQETQYF. CDR3 bases: TGTGCCAGCAGCCAAAAGACAGCGCAAGAGACCCAGTACTTC.

The chain combines TRBV20-1 with TRBJ2-7, with D possibly TRBD1 on 6 matching bases. CDR1 DFQATT and CDR2 SNEGSKA come from the germline V gene (reference sequence). Trimming left V 4 bases short and J 5 bases short, with 15 bases between. This CDR3 contains 13 residues. As DNA, the CDR3 is TGCAGTGCTACGGCAGGGGCTTCCCACGAGCAGTACTTC. Its translation: CSATAGASHEQYF.

The chain uses TRBV11-2 and TRBJ1-5; 7 bases fit TRBD1. CDR3 size: 15 residues. Germline CDR1 SGHAT, CDR2 FQNNGV. V was clipped by 6 bases and J by 4 bases; unmatched bases: 9. CDR3 DNA: TGTGCCAGCAGTACCCGGGACAGAGGAAATCAGCCCCAGCATTTT. As protein: CASSTRDRGNQPQHF.

This chain joins TRBV10-2 and TRBJ1-4, with TRBD1 matching over 12 bases. V trimming: 3 bases; J trimming: 2 bases; junction bases outside the gene matches: 4. Germline CDR1 and CDR2: WSHSY and SAAADI. The CDR3 contains 17 residues. The CDR3 loop is CASSDRGQGATNEKLFF. The CDR3 region has the DNA TGCGCCAGCAGTGACCGGGGACAGGGGGCGACTAATGAAAAACTGTTTTTT.

Worth noting for this clonotype: Since a much larger clone is just one base distant, this may be a read error. The chain carries TRBV7-4 and TRBJ2-7; 7 bases align to TRBD2. Germline CDR1 reads SGHVT; CDR2 reads SQSDAQ. CDR3 length equals 14 residues. CDR3 nucleotides: TGTGCCAGCAGCTTAGCCCGGGAGGACGGCGAGCGGTACTTC. This encodes CASSLAREDGERYF.

This clonotype was seen only a few times. This chain links TRBV6-5 with TRBJ2-7; unclear D gene. Trimming shortened V by 6 bases and J by 5 bases, and 14 bases separated the two germline ends. This CDR3 is built from 13 residues. Germline CDR1 reads MNHEY; CDR2 reads SVGAGI. This CDR3 reads CASSLALPDEQYF. The DNA for the CDR3 is TGTGCCAGCAGCTTGGCTTTACCGGACGAGCAGTACTTC.

The chain links TRBV29-1 to TRBJ1-2; 10 nucleotides line up with TRBD1. The ends lost 7 bases at V and 3 bases at J; junction bases unmatched: 8. The CDR3 covers 14 residues. From germline, CDR1 is SQVTM and CDR2 ANQGSEA. Written as DNA, the CDR3 is TGCAGCGCTGGGCGGACAGGGGGGTACTATGGCTACACCTTC. Residues: CSAGRTGGYYGYTF. Supplemented by reference TRBV29-1 and TRBJ1-2, the full variable domain reads SAVISQKPSRDICQRGTSLTIQCQVDSQVTMMFWYRQQPGQSLTLIATANQGSEATYESGFVIDKFPISRPNLTFSTLTVSNMSPEDSSIYLCSAGRTGGYYGYTFGSGTRLTVV.

Note on this clonotype: One end of the junction varies from germline; a read error may be responsible. This chain joins TRBV10-3 and TRBJ1-1, with 8 nucleotides matching TRBD1. The germline V gene encodes CDR1 ENHRY and CDR2 SYGVKD. This CDR3 contains 14 residues. The CDR3 protein is CTISEDRVNTEAFF. In nucleotides, the CDR3 is TGTACCATCAGTGAGGACAGGGTGAACACTGAAGCTTTCTTT.

The gene calls are TRBV2 and TRBJ2-5, with 8 bases matching TRBD1. V shed 6 bases and J 4 bases; nucleotides not matched to a gene: 4. Germline-derived CDR1 and CDR2 are SNHLY and FYNNEI. The CDR3 contains 13 residues. CDR3 nucleotide sequence: TGTGCCAGCAGGAAAACAGGGGGAGAGACCCAGTACTTC. Translated: CASRKTGGETQYF.

This clonotype was seen once. This chain uses TRBV24-1 with TRBJ2-5, with 9 bases aligning to TRBD2. The CDR3 length is 14 residues. Germline lookup yields CDR1 KGHDR and CDR2 SFDVKD. V gave up 5 bases and J gave up 3 bases; unmatched junction bases: 3. CDR3 region: CATSGGGAEETQYF. CDR3 bases: TGTGCCACCAGTGGCGGGGGGGCCGAAGAGACCCAGTACTTC.

The V and J genes are TRBV25-1 and TRBJ1-2, with 7 bases aligning to TRBD1. The CDR3 sequence is 15 residues long. From germline, CDR1 is MGHDK and CDR2 SYGVNS. The trim removed 4 bases at V and 6 bases at J, leaving 11 bases unmatched. CDR3: CASSANRGPGDGYTF. In DNA form, the CDR3 reads TGTGCCAGCAGTGCAAACAGGGGCCCAGGGGATGGCTACACCTTC.

The V gene is TRBV20-1, the J gene TRBJ2-5; TRBD2 might be the D (5 bases). The CDR3 extends over 12 amino acids. CDR1 is DFQATT, CDR2 SNEGSKA, per germline (reference sequence). The CDR3 reads CSLGGRGETQYF. CDR3 in DNA: TGCAGCTTGGGTGGACGGGGAGAGACCCAGTACTTC.

The chain uses TRBV7-8 and TRBJ1-1; 8 bases agree with TRBD1. Germline loops: CDR1 SGHVS, CDR2 FQNEAQ. This CDR3 is 15 amino acids long. The V segment lost 5 bases and the J segment 4 bases; nucleotides outside the gene matches: 9. The CDR3 DNA sequence: TGTGCCAGCAGCCTGACAGGGGAGGATGGCACTGAAGCTTTCTTT. As protein: CASSLTGEDGTEAFF. The full variable domain, with the rest looked up from reference TRBV7-8 and TRBJ1-1, is GAGVSQSPRYKVAKRGQDVALRCDPISGHVSLFWYQQALGQGPEFLTYFQNEAQLDKSGLPSDRFFAERPEGSVSTLKIQRTQQEDSAVYLCASSLTGEDGTEAFFGQGTRLTVV.

This clonotype was found a few times. A junction end diverges from the germline sequence, so it may reflect a read error. The V call is TRBV10-3, the J call TRBJ1-2; TRBD1 is a possible D gene (6 bases). This CDR3 is built from 13 residues. Germline lookup yields CDR1 ENHRY and CDR2 SYGVKD. CDR3 nucleotides: TGTGCCAGCAGTTGGGACAAGAACTATGGCTACACCTTC. This sequence encodes CASSWDKNYGYTF.

This clonotype turned up a few times. The CDR3, as DNA: TGTGCCAGCAGTCCCCCGCTGAGTGAGAACACTGAAGCTTTCTTT. Encoded protein: CASSPPLSENTEAFF. The chain employs TRBV12-3 or TRBV12-4 and TRBJ1-1; D not resolved. Trimming stripped 5 bases from V and 1 base from J, with 14 bases between. This CDR3 region has 15 residues.

Of note for this clonotype: Relative to the germline gene, one junction end is altered; a read error may explain this. CDR3 loop: CASSEDRATNEKQFF. In DNA form, the CDR3 reads TGTGCCAGCAGCGAGGACCGAGCAACTAATGAAAAACAGTTTTTT. The chain carries TRBV7-9 and TRBJ1-4; no reliable D call. The CDR3 loop spans 15 amino acids. The V gene's germline CDR1 is SEHNR and CDR2 FQNEAQ (reference sequence).

The genes are TRBV10-3 and TRBJ2-5; a possible D gene is TRBD1 (5 bases). Trimming removed 6 bases at V and 1 base at J, with 9 bases between. This CDR3 contains 13 residues. CDR1 is ENHRY and CDR2 is SYGVKD in the germline V gene. The CDR3 sequence is CAISSDSQETQYF. The CDR3 DNA reads as TGTGCCATCAGCTCCGACAGCCAAGAGACCCAGTACTTC.